This TCR beta chain is from a study of blood T cell repertoires in COVID-19. Study-wide context: Acute-phase and convalescent COVID-19 samples originated in the United States, Italy and Spain. Sources were T cells, B-cell-depleted T cells, or PBMCs; the material itself was cDNA or gDNA.

Under the authors' procedure: Amplified reference gene primers provided the basis for estimating nucleated cell counts. This table comes from immunoSEQ multiplex PCR, and its TCRdb copy is limited to in-frame clones, with some not included. V, J and clone size are those of that table, while D and trimming were read from the DNA. Of 20,000 to 30,000 clones listed, just over 90% are singletons. This CDR3 is built from 18 residues. Germline V CDR1 and CDR2: LGHNA, YSLEER. The ends were cut back, 1 base at V and 1 base at J, with 17 bases in the middle. This chain links TRBV4-3 with TRBJ2-4, with a tentative D call TRBD2 (7 bases). Material for sequencing was peripheral blood. This clonotype originated in a man aged 65 to 85 with active COVID-19. The CDR3 reads CASSQGGAAGAAKNIQYF. DNA for the CDR3: TGCGCCAGCAGCCAAGGGGGGGCGGCGGGAGCGGCCAAAAACATTCAGTACTTC.